A single sample gave rise to the 25 T cell receptor beta chains below, sequenced in a study of blood T cell repertoires in COVID-19. Measured with immunoSEQ multiplex PCR; TCRdb has only the in-frame clones, and not every one. Seen here are a few hundred thousand clones, roughly 85% observed once, and the top ten hold roughly a sixth. Material for sequencing was PBMCs or T cells enriched from blood (not recorded which). These TCRs come from a man aged 35 to 55 who had recovered from COVID-19.

This chain connects TRBV19 to TRBJ2-3, with 11 bases aligning to TRBD2. Germline CDR1 LNHDA, CDR2 SQIVND (reference sequence). This CDR3 region has 18 residues. With V trimmed by 5 bases and J by 0 bases, 10 bases remained unmatched. Here the CDR3 DNA reads TGTGCCAGTAGTGCCGATTATAGCGGGAGGGGAAGCACAGATACGCAGTATTTT. This codes for CASSADYSGRGSTDTQYF.

The V gene is TRBV6-2 or TRBV6-3, the J gene TRBJ1-1, with TRBD1 matching over 10 bases. CDR3 length: 15 residues. Germline V lookup: CDR1 MNHEY, CDR2 SVGEGT. After removal of 6 bases from V and 6 bases from J, the junction contained 10 bases not matched to a gene. The CDR3 region has the DNA TGTGCCAGCAGCTTAATCGACAGGGGGCTCTCTGAAGCTTTCTTT. Encoded protein: CASSLIDRGLSEAFF.

The genes are TRBV5-4 and TRBJ2-1, with 10 bases that match TRBD2. CDR1 is SGHNT and CDR2 is YYREEE in the germline V gene (reference sequence). The J segment lost 12 bases and the V segment lost 0 bases, leaving 12 bases of the junction unmatched. This CDR3 has 16 residues. CDR3 amino acids: CASSLGRLAGHRGQFF. DNA for the CDR3: TGTGCCAGCAGCTTGGGTAGACTAGCGGGCCACAGGGGGCAGTTCTTC.

V is TRBV29-1 and J is TRBJ1-1; D remains unclear. Germline values: CDR1 SQVTM, CDR2 ANQGSEA. Trimming shortened V by 7 bases and J by 1 base, and 16 bases separated the two germline ends. This CDR3 comprises 14 residues. Written as DNA, the CDR3 is TGCAGCGCCCTGTCAGGTATTTCGAACACTGAAGCTTTCTTT. This gives the protein CSALSGISNTEAFF.

This clone was seen repeatedly, ten times or more. The rearrangement links TRBV5-5 to TRBJ2-7; D unresolved. Trimming pared 4 bases from V and 3 bases from J, leaving 23 bases between. The CDR3 is made up of 17 amino acids. The germline gives CDR1 SGHKS, CDR2 YYEKEE (reference sequence). The CDR3 sequence is CASSTLVPDPAGYEQYF. As DNA, the CDR3 is TGTGCCAGCAGCACGTTGGTCCCAGATCCCGCAGGCTACGAGCAGTACTTC.

The rearrangement joins TRBV9 to TRBJ1-3; D not resolved. V was clipped by 0 bases and J by 3 bases, with 13 bases between them. This CDR3 contains 16 residues. CDR1 and CDR2 from the germline V gene are SGDLS and YYNGEE. The CDR3: CASSVGPPGGGNTIYF. The CDR3 nucleotides are TGTGCCAGCAGCGTAGGCCCCCCGGGTGGTGGAAACACCATATATTTT.

This chain connects TRBV20-1 to TRBJ2-5, with 7 bases fitting TRBD1. In germline, CDR1 is DFQATT, CDR2 SNEGSKA (reference sequence). The CDR3 has 15 residues. Trimming cost V 3 bases and J 5 bases; bases outside gene matches: 12. The CDR3 protein is CSASPGQHFRETQYF. DNA for the CDR3: TGCAGTGCTAGTCCGGGACAGCATTTTCGGGAGACCCAGTACTTC.

V is TRBV28 and J is TRBJ1-5, with D perhaps matching TRBD1 (6 bases). CDR1 MDHEN and CDR2 SYDVKM come from the germline V gene. The CDR3 sequence is 14 residues long. V gave up 8 bases and J gave up 3 bases, with 14 bases separating them. As DNA, the CDR3 is TGTGCCAGCGGGGGCAACCCAAACAATCAGCCCCAGCATTTT. This translates into CASGGNPNNQPQHF. Looking up the rest from reference TRBV28 and TRBJ1-5 gives the full variable domain: DVKVTQSSRYLVKRTGEKVFLECVQDMDHENMFWYRQDPGLGLRLIYFSYDVKMKEKGDIPEGYSVSREKKERFSLILESASTNQTSMYLCASGGNPNNQPQHFGDGTRLSIL.

This clone was observed once. V gene TRBV5-6 combines with J gene TRBJ1-6; 8 nucleotides match TRBD1. V shed 4 bases and J 7 bases; nucleotides not matched to a gene: 7. Germline V gene sequence: CDR1 SGHDT, CDR2 YYEEEE. This CDR3 contains 15 residues. The DNA for the CDR3 is TGTGCCAGCAGCACATTTACAGGGGGAAATTCACCCCTCCACTTT. This translates into CASSTFTGGNSPLHF.

The chain couples TRBV30 to TRBJ1-2; TRBD1 matches 8 bases. This CDR3 is 14 amino acids long. The trim removed 4 bases at V and 7 bases at J, leaving 11 bases unmatched. Germline CDR1 is GTSNPN and CDR2 is SVGIG (reference sequence). CDR3 DNA sequence: TGTGCCTGGAATACACCCGGACAGGGTGGTGGCTACACCTTC. It yields the protein CAWNTPGQGGGYTF.

The CDR3 region has the DNA TGTGCCAGCAGCTTAGGTGGGACAGGGATTCAGCCCCAGCATTTT. Its translation: CASSLGGTGIQPQHF. V and J are TRBV11-2 and TRBJ1-5, with 9 bases aligning to TRBD1. CDR3 size: 15 residues. CDR1 is SGHAT and CDR2 is FQNNGV in the germline V gene. V gave up 1 base and J gave up 6 bases; unmatched junction bases: 4.

The DNA for the CDR3 is TGTGCCAGCAGTCCCTTTTATAGGGGAGGGCCTCAAGATACGCAGTATTTT. Protein: CASSPFYRGGPQDTQYF. This chain links TRBV7-8 with TRBJ2-3, with TRBD2 matching over 7 bases. The junction had 17 bases not matched to a gene; V was cut back by 6 bases and J by 5 bases. Germline V gene lookup returns CDR1 SGHVS and CDR2 FQNEAQ. The CDR3 consists of 17 residues.

The chain recombines TRBV5-1 with TRBJ2-3; TRBD1 matches 11 bases. Germline trimming cut 4 bases from V and 4 bases from J; bases unmatched to any gene: 5. Germline-derived CDR1 and CDR2 are SGHRS and YFSETQ. The CDR3 is 15 amino acids. The CDR3 nucleotides read TGCGCCAGCAGCCAGGGACAGGGGGGATCAGATACGCAGTATTTT. Encoded protein: CASSQGQGGSDTQYF.

This clone has only one observation. V gene TRBV29-1 combines with J gene TRBJ1-3, with D tentatively TRBD1 (5 bases). V lost 4 bases to trimming and J lost 4 bases, with 11 bases between them. The CDR3 length is 13 residues. Per germline, CDR1 SQVTM and CDR2 ANQGSEA. The CDR3 nucleotides read TGCAGCGTTGCACAGGCCGCCGGAAACACCATATATTTT. This gives the protein CSVAQAAGNTIYF.

The chain joins TRBV4-3 to TRBJ1-4; possible D gene TRBD1, 5 bases. Germline CDR1 is LGHNA and CDR2 is YSLEER. Trimming took 4 bases from V and 3 from J, leaving 12 bases between them. This CDR3 has 15 amino acids. As DNA, the CDR3 is TGCGCCAGCAGCCTCTCAGGGATATCTAATGAAAAACTGTTTTTT. Translating gives CASSLSGISNEKLFF.

The chain joins TRBV2 to TRBJ2-2, with TRBD2 as a possible D gene (6 bases). Germline loops: CDR1 SNHLY, CDR2 FYNNEI. Trimming shortened V by 6 bases and J by 4 bases, and 21 bases separated the two germline ends. The CDR3 has 17 amino acids. The CDR3 protein is CASRSDPVTSSTGELFF. DNA for the CDR3: TGTGCCAGCAGGAGTGACCCAGTGACTAGTTCCACCGGGGAGCTGTTTTTT. Using reference TRBV2 and TRBJ2-2 for the parts outside the CDR3, the full variable domain is EPEVTQTPSHQVTQMGQEVILRCVPISNHLYFYWYRQILGQKVEFLVSFYNNEISEKSEIFDDQFSVERPDGSNFTLKIRSTKLEDSAMYFCASRSDPVTSSTGELFFGEGSRLTVL.

This clone was picked up a small number of times. The J gene is TRBJ2-7, the V gene TRBV11-2, with D perhaps TRBD1 (5 bases). This CDR3 has 13 residues. The germline CDR1 and CDR2 sequences are SGHAT and FQNNGV. Trimming cost V 0 bases and J 4 bases, with 7 bases left between them. The CDR3 reads CASSLDRVYEQYF. Here the CDR3 DNA reads TGTGCCAGCAGCTTAGACAGGGTATACGAGCAGTACTTC.

The rearrangement uses TRBV18 and TRBJ2-1; 8 bases match TRBD1. The CDR3 is 15 amino acids. J was trimmed by 7 bases and V by 2 bases; bases with no gene match: 7. Germline V lookup: CDR1 KGHSH, CDR2 LQKENI. DNA for the CDR3: TGTGCCAGCTCACCAATGGGACAGGTCGAGAATGAGCAGTTCTTC. Its translation: CASSPMGQVENEQFF. Using reference TRBV18 and TRBJ2-1 for the parts outside the CDR3, the full variable domain is NAGVMQNPRHLVRRRGQEARLRCSPMKGHSHVYWYRQLPEEGLKFMVYLQKENIIDESGMPKERFSAEFPKEGPSILRIQQVVRGDSAAYFCASSPMGQVENEQFFGPGTRLTVL.

The rearrangement uses TRBV4-1 and TRBJ1-1, with TRBD1 identical over 7 bases. Germline V lookup: CDR1 MGHRA, CDR2 YSYEKL. V lost 1 base, J lost 3 bases, and 5 bases stayed unmatched. The CDR3 runs 15 residues. The CDR3 nucleotides are TGCGCCAGCAGCCAAGGACAGGGTTGGGACACTGAAGCTTTCTTT. As protein: CASSQGQGWDTEAFF.

The chain is built from TRBV5-4 and TRBJ2-7, with TRBD1 matching 11 bases. The germline V gene encodes CDR1 SGHNT and CDR2 YYREEE (reference sequence). The CDR3 contains 15 residues. V lost 4 bases and J lost 2; bases outside the gene matches: 5. For the CDR3, the DNA is TGTGCCAGCAGCATGGGACAGGGGGGAACCTACGAGCAGTACTTC. Translation: CASSMGQGGTYEQYF.

The J gene is TRBJ2-3, the V gene TRBV12-5; 11 bases are a match to TRBD2. Germline loops: CDR1 LGHNT, CDR2 FRNRAP. The V gene end was trimmed by 2 bases and the J gene end by 5 bases; junction bases not matched to a gene: 3. The CDR3 spans 15 residues. CDR3 sequence reads: CASGLPGLAVDTQYF. For the CDR3, the DNA is TGTGCTAGTGGTTTGCCGGGACTAGCGGTAGATACGCAGTATTTT.

This sequence joins TRBV13 and TRBJ2-5, with a tentative D call TRBD2 (6 bases). V shed 3 bases and J shed 7 bases, with 33 bases lying between them. This CDR3 is 20 amino acids long. Germline CDR1 reads PRHDT; CDR2 reads FYEKMQ (reference sequence). CDR3 sequence reads: CASSLYEAGGDSKGGVTQYF. The CDR3 DNA reads TGTGCCAGCAGCTTGTACGAAGCTGGCGGGGACTCCAAGGGCGGGGTGACCCAGTACTTC.

V gene TRBV5-1 combines with J gene TRBJ1-2; D remains unclear. Germline-derived CDR1 and CDR2 are SGHRS and YFSETQ. CDR3 length equals 12 residues. The V and J ends lost 0 bases and 4 bases respectively, with 4 bases between them. CDR3 coding DNA: TGCGCCAGCAGCTTGGACAGCTATGGCTACACCTTC. It is translated as CASSLDSYGYTF.

This rearrangement joins TRBV5-1 to TRBJ2-7; D might be TRBD1 (6 bases). The CDR3 has 15 residues. The germline V gene has CDR1 SGHRS and CDR2 YFSETQ. With 4 bases removed from V and 1 base from J, the gap between germline ends came to 15 bases. The CDR3 bases are TGCGCCAGCAGCCCTGACAGGACCCCTTCCTACGAGCAGTACTTC. Encoded protein: CASSPDRTPSYEQYF.

The chain carries TRBV12-3 or TRBV12-4 and TRBJ2-5, with unresolved D. CDR3 length: 12 amino acids. Trimming left V 5 bases short and J 3 bases short, with 7 bases between. The CDR3 DNA reads TGTGCCAGCAGTCCAAATGAAGAGACCCAGTACTTC. It yields the protein CASSPNEETQYF.